Listed below are T cell receptor beta chains from one sample, sequenced in a study of blood T cell repertoires in COVID-19. The repertoire was sequenced with immunoSEQ multiplex PCR; TCRdb's copy has only in-frame clones and lacks some. The sample lists approximately 300,000 clones; about nine tenths were seen once. The sequenced sample consisted of PBMCs or T cells enriched from blood (not recorded which). These receptor sequences come from a woman in her 30s who had recovered from COVID-19. The CDR3 runs from the conserved cysteine through the conserved F or W. D genes are given only for firm matches. For some rows the clone size is stated as once, few or many, or as a class when expanded; others skip it.

d_gene	abundance	v_gene	j_gene	CDR3aa	CDR3nt
TRBD1	.	TRBV29-1	TRBJ1-4	CSAVGPDRVVGLMSEKLFF	TGCAGCGCTGTGGGACCGGACAGGGTAGTCGGATTAATGAGTGAAAAACTGTTTTTT
.	once	TRBV4-1	TRBJ1-1	CASSQADTEAFF	TGCGCCAGCAGCCAAGCGGACACTGAAGCTTTCTTT
TRBD1	.	TRBV28	TRBJ1-2	CASRSPTGGGGYTF	TGTGCCAGCAGATCTCCTACAGGGGGAGGTGGCTACACCTTC
.	.	TRBV28	TRBJ2-7	CASSFGGRNEQYF	TGTGCCAGCAGTTTTGGGGGCAGGAACGAGCAGTACTTC
TRBD2	.	TRBV7-3	TRBJ2-5	CASSPTGTSGSLETQYF	TGTGCCAGCAGCCCCACCGGCACTAGCGGGAGTTTAGAGACCCAGTACTTC
TRBD1	.	TRBV5-1	TRBJ2-1	CASSPGQGPYNEQFF	TGCGCCAGCAGCCCGGGACAGGGCCCCTACAATGAGCAGTTCTTC
.	.	TRBV4-3	TRBJ2-2	CASSRGRQFTGELFF	TGCGCCAGCAGCCGAGGAAGGCAGTTCACCGGGGAGCTGTTTTTT
TRBD1	.	TRBV19	TRBJ1-5	CASSIDHQGGNQPQHF	TGTGCCAGTAGTATAGATCATCAGGGGGGCAATCAGCCCCAGCATTTT
.	few	TRBV2	TRBJ1-2	CASSSRTGNYGYTF	TGTGCCAGCAGTTCCCGGACTGGAAACTATGGCTACACCTTC
.	.	TRBV10-3	TRBJ1-4	CAIRDSGNEKLFF	TGTGCCATCAGGGACTCTGGTAATGAAAAACTGTTTTTT
TRBD1	.	TRBV27	TRBJ1-2	CASIGQGDYGYTF	TGTGCCAGCATCGGACAGGGGGACTATGGCTACACCTTC
TRBD2	.	TRBV30	TRBJ2-1	CAWEREFSPGEQFF	TGTGCCTGGGAGCGGGAGTTTAGTCCTGGTGAGCAGTTCTTC
TRBD1	.	TRBV29-1	TRBJ1-1	CSVTRTGASMNTEAFF	TGCAGCGTTACCCGTACAGGGGCCAGCATGAACACTGAAGCTTTCTTT
.	.	TRBV9	TRBJ1-3	CASSASGLDTGNTIYF	TGTGCCAGCAGCGCCTCAGGCCTCGACACTGGAAACACCATATATTTT
TRBD1	.	TRBV27	TRBJ2-3	CASSKGQGQYPDTQYF	TGTGCCAGCAGCAAAGGACAGGGTCAGTATCCAGATACGCAGTATTTT
TRBD2	.	TRBV12-3/TRBV12-4	TRBJ2-3	CASSFIQREQYF	TGTGCCAGCAGTTTTATCCAGCGGGAGCAGTATTTT
.	.	TRBV7-6	TRBJ2-5	CASSLGTAFPGETQYF	TGTGCCAGCAGCTTAGGGACAGCCTTCCCGGGAGAGACCCAGTACTTC
.	once	TRBV3-1/TRBV3-2	TRBJ2-1	CASRGTFDEQFF	TGTGCCAGCAGGGGGACTTTCGATGAGCAGTTCTTC
.	.	TRBV19	TRBJ2-7	CASSIAGSVYEQYF	TGTGCCAGTAGTATAGCCGGCAGCGTCTACGAGCAGTACTTC
.	.	TRBV5-1	TRBJ2-3	CASSLVATSTDTQYF	TGCGCCAGCAGCTTGGTAGCCACTAGCACAGATACGCAGTATTTT
TRBD2	.	TRBV7-9	TRBJ2-1	CASSLRAGGYNEQFF	TGTGCCAGCAGCTTGAGAGCGGGAGGGTACAATGAGCAGTTCTTC
.	.	TRBV19	TRBJ2-7	CASSIDPWQTYEQYF	TGTGCCAGTAGTATAGATCCTTGGCAGACCTACGAGCAGTACTTC
TRBD2	.	TRBV4-2	TRBJ2-7	CASSPGGSGNDYEQYF	TGTGCCAGCAGCCCAGGAGGTAGCGGGAACGACTACGAGCAGTACTTC
TRBD2	.	TRBV6-4	TRBJ2-1	CASRGGTYNEQFF	TGTGCCAGCCGGGGGGGGACCTACAATGAGCAGTTCTTC
.	.	TRBV4-1	TRBJ2-1	CASSPPLATVGNEQFF	TGCGCCAGCAGCCCACCTCTAGCTACCGTAGGCAATGAGCAGTTCTTC
.	.	TRBV6-6	TRBJ2-3	CASSTGILDTDTQYF	TGTGCCAGCAGTACAGGTATCTTGGACACAGATACGCAGTATTTT
.	many	TRBV29-1	TRBJ1-2	CSVELATNYGYTF	TGCAGCGTTGAGTTGGCCACCAACTATGGCTACACCTTC
.	.	TRBV30	TRBJ2-1	CAWSGEADNEQFF	TGTGCCTGGAGCGGAGAGGCAGACAATGAGCAGTTCTTC
.	.	TRBV10-3	TRBJ1-5	CAISESNKGVRGMHF	TGTGCCATCAGTGAGTCGAATAAGGGGGTGAGGGGTATGCATTTT
TRBD2	.	TRBV30	TRBJ2-1	CAWSGKTSGRAREQFF	TGTGCCTGGAGTGGAAAGACTAGCGGGAGGGCCAGGGAGCAGTTCTTC
TRBD1	.	TRBV6-6	TRBJ1-5	CASSDRGWSNQPQHF	TGTGCCAGCAGCGACAGGGGATGGAGCAATCAGCCCCAGCATTTT
TRBD1	.	TRBV18	TRBJ2-7	CASSPPGQGDSEQYF	TGTGCCAGCTCACCACCGGGACAGGGGGATAGCGAGCAGTACTTC
.	.	TRBV6-5	TRBJ2-2	CASSYSKPENTGELFF	TGTGCCAGCAGTTACTCGAAACCAGAGAACACCGGGGAGCTGTTTTTT
TRBD2	.	TRBV29-1	TRBJ2-1	CSVEDLGDYPYNEQFF	TGCAGCGTTGAAGATCTGGGGGACTACCCCTACAATGAGCAGTTCTTC
TRBD2	.	TRBV11-3	TRBJ2-3	CASSHPGRDTDTQYF	TGTGCCAGCAGCCACCCCGGGAGGGACACAGATACGCAGTATTTT
TRBD2	.	TRBV10-3	TRBJ2-1	CAIRGTSGAYTSYNEQFF	TGTGCCATTCGGGGGACTAGCGGGGCCTATACCTCCTACAATGAGCAGTTCTTC
.	.	TRBV2	TRBJ1-1	CASSKNPRRDTEAFF	TGTGCCAGCAGTAAAAATCCCCGGCGGGATACTGAAGCTTTCTTT
TRBD1	.	TRBV19	TRBJ2-7	CASSITGQAYEQYF	TGTGCCAGTAGTATAACAGGACAGGCCTACGAGCAGTACTTC
.	.	TRBV28	TRBJ1-2	CASSFWEAPSSYGYTF	TGTGCCAGCAGTTTCTGGGAGGCTCCCTCATCTTATGGCTACACCTTC
.	.	TRBV19	TRBJ2-3	CASSNLGGGTDTQYF	TGTGCCAGTAGTAACCTAGGGGGAGGCACAGATACGCAGTATTTT
.	.	TRBV18	TRBJ1-2	CASSPGGGSAFYGYTF	TGTGCCAGCTCACCAGGGGGCGGCTCAGCTTTCTATGGCTACACCTTC
TRBD1	.	TRBV5-1	TRBJ2-7	CASSSLRTGGYEQYF	TGCGCCAGCAGCTCGCTGCGGACAGGGGGCTACGAGCAGTACTTC
.	.	TRBV19	TRBJ2-7	CASSTGGTSGYEQYF	TGTGCCAGTAGTACAGGCGGGACCAGCGGGTACGAGCAGTACTTC
TRBD1	.	TRBV24-1	TRBJ1-2	CATEGAYGYTF	TGTGCCACAGAGGGGGCCTATGGCTACACCTTC
.	.	TRBV5-1	TRBJ1-2	CASREDPANYGYTF	TGCGCCAGCAGGGAGGACCCCGCTAACTATGGCTACACCTTC
TRBD2	once	TRBV5-4	TRBJ2-3	CASSGGRAADTQYF	TGTGCCAGCAGCGGCGGGAGGGCGGCGGATACGCAGTATTTT
.	.	TRBV30	TRBJ2-1	CAWRRSSSYNEQFF	TGTGCCTGGAGGCGCTCGAGCTCCTACAATGAGCAGTTCTTC
.	.	TRBV7-2	TRBJ1-1	CASSPNPGNTEAFF	TGTGCCAGCAGCCCGAATCCAGGGAATACTGAAGCTTTCTTT
.	.	TRBV6-5	TRBJ2-1	CASSYSRGLSYNEQFF	TGTGCCAGCAGTTACTCGAGAGGACTCTCCTACAATGAGCAGTTCTTC
.	.	TRBV5-1	TRBJ2-7	CASSQSGFVDEQYF	TGCGCCAGCAGCCAATCAGGGTTTGTGGACGAGCAGTACTTC
.	.	TRBV6-5	TRBJ2-2	CASSSFEGGTGELFF	TGTGCCAGCAGTTCTTTTGAGGGAGGCACCGGGGAGCTGTTTTTT
TRBD2	.	TRBV30	TRBJ2-3	CAWSITSGRYDTQYF	TGTGCCTGGAGTATAACTAGCGGGAGATACGATACGCAGTATTTT
.	.	TRBV27	TRBJ2-3	CASSPDFGVGTDTQYF	TGTGCCAGCAGTCCCGACTTCGGGGTTGGCACAGATACGCAGTATTTT
.	.	TRBV19	TRBJ2-3	CASSIADTQYF	TGTGCCAGTAGTATCGCAGATACGCAGTATTTT
TRBD2	.	TRBV2	TRBJ2-1	CASSRLAVQDEQFF	TGTGCCAGCAGCCGACTAGCGGTCCAGGATGAGCAGTTCTTC